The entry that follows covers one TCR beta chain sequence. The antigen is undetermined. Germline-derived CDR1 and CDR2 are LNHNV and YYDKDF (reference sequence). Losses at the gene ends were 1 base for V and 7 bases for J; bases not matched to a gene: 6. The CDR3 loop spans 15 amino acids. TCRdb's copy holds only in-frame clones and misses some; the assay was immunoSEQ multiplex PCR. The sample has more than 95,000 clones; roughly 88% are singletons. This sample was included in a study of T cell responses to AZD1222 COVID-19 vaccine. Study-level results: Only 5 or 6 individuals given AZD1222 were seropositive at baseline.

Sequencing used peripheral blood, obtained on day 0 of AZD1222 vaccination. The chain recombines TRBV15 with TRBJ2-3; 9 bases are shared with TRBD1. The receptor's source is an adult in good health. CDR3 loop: CATSRGGQGDNTQYF. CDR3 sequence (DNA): TGTGCCACCAGCAGAGGGGGACAGGGCGATAATACGCAGTATTTT.